This TCR beta chain was captured by sequencing in a study of blood T cell repertoires in COVID-19. V was trimmed by 3 bases and J by 3 bases, leaving 20 bases between them. From germline, CDR1 is SEHNR and CDR2 FQNEAQ (reference sequence). This CDR3 contains 17 residues. Data came from immunoSEQ multiplex PCR; TCRdb stores just in-frame clones and leaves some out. The profile shows approximately 170,000 clones, about 85% of them singletons. This chain links TRBV7-9 with TRBJ1-2; tentative D call: TRBD1 (5 bases). This receptor was obtained from a woman between 50 and 59 years old who had recovered from COVID-19. The sequencing input was PBMCs or T cells enriched from blood (not recorded which). CDR3 nucleotide sequence: TGTGCCAGCAGCTTGAGGTCTACAGGCTCACTTTACTATGGCTACACCTTC. This gives the protein CASSLRSTGSLYYGYTF.